Listed here is a single T cell receptor (beta chain). Antigen specificity is unknown. Peripheral blood came from all dose cohorts at three timepoints. This sample is drawn from a study of OX40 agonist ivuxolimab in advanced cancers. Measured with immunoSEQ multiplex PCR; TCRdb has only the in-frame clones, and not every one. The sample yields tens of thousands of clones, roughly four fifths seen once. Findings of the study overall: Normalized T-cell clonal expansion was also low in some nonresponders.

Sequenced here: CD4+ or CD8+ T cells sorted from blood, sampled in a trial of the OX40 agonist ivuxolimab. This TCR was sampled from an adult with an advanced solid tumor such as melanoma, head and neck, liver or kidney cancer.

CDR3 residues: CASNTGTDRFYSNQPQHF. Here the CDR3 DNA reads TGTGCCAGTAATACGGGGACAGACCGATTTTATAGCAATCAGCCCCAGCATTTT. This chain connects TRBV19 to TRBJ1-5; TRBD1 matches at 7 bases. Germline V gives CDR1 LNHDA, CDR2 SQIVND (reference sequence). The CDR3 runs 18 residues. With V trimmed by 7 bases and J by 0 bases, 15 bases remained unmatched.